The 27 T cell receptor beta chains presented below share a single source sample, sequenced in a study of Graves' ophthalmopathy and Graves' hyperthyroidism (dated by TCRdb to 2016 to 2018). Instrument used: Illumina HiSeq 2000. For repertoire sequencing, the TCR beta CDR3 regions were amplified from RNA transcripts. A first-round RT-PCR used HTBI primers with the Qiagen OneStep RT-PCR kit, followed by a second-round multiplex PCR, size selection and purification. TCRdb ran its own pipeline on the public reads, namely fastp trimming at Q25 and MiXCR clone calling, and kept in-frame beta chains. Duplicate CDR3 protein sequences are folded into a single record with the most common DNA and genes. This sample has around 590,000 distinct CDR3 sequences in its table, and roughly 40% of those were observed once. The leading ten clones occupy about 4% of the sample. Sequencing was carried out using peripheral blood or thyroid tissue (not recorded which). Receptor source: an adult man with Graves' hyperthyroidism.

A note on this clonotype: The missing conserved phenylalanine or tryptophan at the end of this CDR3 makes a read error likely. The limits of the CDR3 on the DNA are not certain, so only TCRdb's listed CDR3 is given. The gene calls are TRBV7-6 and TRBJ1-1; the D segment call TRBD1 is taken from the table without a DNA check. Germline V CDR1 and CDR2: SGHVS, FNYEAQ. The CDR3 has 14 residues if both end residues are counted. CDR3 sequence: CASSLDHSGGVRQI.

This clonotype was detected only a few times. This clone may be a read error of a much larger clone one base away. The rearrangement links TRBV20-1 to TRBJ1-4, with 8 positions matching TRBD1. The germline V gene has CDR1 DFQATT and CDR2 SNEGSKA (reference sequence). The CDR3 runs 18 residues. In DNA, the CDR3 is TGCAGTGCTAGGGGGTGGGGGACAGGAGTTGCAACTAATGAAGAACTGTTTTTT. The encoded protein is CSARGWGTGVATNEELFF.

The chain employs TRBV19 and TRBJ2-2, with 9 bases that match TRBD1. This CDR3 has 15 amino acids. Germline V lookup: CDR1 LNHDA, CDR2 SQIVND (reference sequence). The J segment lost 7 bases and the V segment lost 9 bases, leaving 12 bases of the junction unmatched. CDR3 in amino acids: CASSSDRGASGELFF. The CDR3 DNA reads TGTGCCAGCAGCTCGGACAGGGGAGCCAGCGGGGAGCTGTTTTTT.

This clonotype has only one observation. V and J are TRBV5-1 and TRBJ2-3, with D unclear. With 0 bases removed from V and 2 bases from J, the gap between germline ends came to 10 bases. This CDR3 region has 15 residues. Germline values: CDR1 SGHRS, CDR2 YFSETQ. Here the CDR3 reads CASSLEDVLTDTQYF. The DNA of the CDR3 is TGCGCCAGCAGCTTGGAGGACGTCCTCACAGATACGCAGTATTTT.

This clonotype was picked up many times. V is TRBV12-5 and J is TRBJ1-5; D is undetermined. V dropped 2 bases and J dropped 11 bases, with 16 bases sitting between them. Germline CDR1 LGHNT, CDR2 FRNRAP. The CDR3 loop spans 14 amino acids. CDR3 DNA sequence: TGTGCTAGTGGTTTGAAGGGTGTGGCGGGATCCCAGCATTTT. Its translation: CASGLKGVAGSQHF.

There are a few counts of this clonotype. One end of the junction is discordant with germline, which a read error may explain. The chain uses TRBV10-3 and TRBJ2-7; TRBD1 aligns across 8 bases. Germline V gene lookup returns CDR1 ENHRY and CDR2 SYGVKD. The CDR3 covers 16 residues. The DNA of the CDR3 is TGTGCCAGCAGTTGGGTACCGGGACAGGCTTCATACGAGCAGTACTTC. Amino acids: CASSWVPGQASYEQYF.

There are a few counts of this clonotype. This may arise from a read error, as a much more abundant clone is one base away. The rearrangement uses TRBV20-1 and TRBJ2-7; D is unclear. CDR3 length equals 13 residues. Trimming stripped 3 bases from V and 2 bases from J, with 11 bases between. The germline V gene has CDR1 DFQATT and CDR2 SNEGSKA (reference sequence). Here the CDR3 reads CSARFADPYEQYF. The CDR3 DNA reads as TGCAGTGCTAGGTTCGCGGACCCCTACGAGCAGTACTTC.

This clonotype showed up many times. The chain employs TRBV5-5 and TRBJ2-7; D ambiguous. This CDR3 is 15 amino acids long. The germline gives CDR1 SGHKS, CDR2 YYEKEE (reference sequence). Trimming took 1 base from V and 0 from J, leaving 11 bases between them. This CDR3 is CASSLMTGTSYEQYF. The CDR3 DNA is TGTGCCAGCAGCTTGATGACGGGTACCTCCTACGAGCAGTACTTC. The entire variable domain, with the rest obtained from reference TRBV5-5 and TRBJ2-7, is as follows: DAGVTQSPTHLIKTRGQQVTLRCSPISGHKSVSWYQQVLGQGPQFIFQYYEKEERGRGNFPDRFSARQFPNYSSELNVNALLLGDSALYLCASSLMTGTSYEQYFGPGTRLTVT.

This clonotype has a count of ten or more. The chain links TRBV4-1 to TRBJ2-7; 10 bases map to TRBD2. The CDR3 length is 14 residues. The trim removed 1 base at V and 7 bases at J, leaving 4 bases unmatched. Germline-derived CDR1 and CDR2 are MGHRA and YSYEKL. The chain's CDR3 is CASSQVGLAAEQYF. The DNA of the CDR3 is TGCGCCAGCAGCCAAGTCGGACTAGCGGCGGAGCAGTACTTC.

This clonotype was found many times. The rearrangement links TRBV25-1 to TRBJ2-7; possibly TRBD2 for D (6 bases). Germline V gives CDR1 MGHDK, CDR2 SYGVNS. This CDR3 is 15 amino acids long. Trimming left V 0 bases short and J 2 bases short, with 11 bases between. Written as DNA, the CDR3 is TGTGCCAGCAGTGAATACCAGGGAGGAACCTACGAGCAGTACTTC. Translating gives CASSEYQGGTYEQYF.

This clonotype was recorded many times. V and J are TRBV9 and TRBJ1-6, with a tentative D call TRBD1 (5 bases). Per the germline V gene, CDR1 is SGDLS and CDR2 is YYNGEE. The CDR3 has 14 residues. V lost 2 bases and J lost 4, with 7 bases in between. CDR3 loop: CASSVDSYNSPLHF. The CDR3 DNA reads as TGTGCCAGCAGCGTCGACAGTTATAATTCACCCCTCCACTTT.

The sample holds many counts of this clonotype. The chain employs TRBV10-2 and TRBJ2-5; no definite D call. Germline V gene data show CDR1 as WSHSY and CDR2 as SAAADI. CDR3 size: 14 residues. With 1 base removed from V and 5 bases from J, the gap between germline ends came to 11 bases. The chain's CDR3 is CASSELVGRETQYF. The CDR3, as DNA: TGCGCCAGCAGTGAGTTGGTGGGAAGGGAGACCCAGTACTTC.

CDR3 protein: CASRGGTDGFQPQHF. CDR3 nucleotides: TGTGCCAGTAGAGGTGGGACAGACGGGTTTCAGCCCCAGCATTTT. The rearrangement links TRBV19 to TRBJ1-5, with TRBD1 matching over 7 bases. Germline V gives CDR1 LNHDA, CDR2 SQIVND (reference sequence). Unmatched junction bases numbered 11, after V lost 6 bases and J lost 6 bases. CDR3 size: 15 residues.

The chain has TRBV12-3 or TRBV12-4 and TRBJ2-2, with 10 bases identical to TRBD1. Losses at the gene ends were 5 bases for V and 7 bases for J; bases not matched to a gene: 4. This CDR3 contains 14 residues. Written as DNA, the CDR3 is TGTGCCAGCAGTAGGACAGGGGGAGGCGGGGAGCTGTTTTTT. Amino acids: CASSRTGGGGELFF.

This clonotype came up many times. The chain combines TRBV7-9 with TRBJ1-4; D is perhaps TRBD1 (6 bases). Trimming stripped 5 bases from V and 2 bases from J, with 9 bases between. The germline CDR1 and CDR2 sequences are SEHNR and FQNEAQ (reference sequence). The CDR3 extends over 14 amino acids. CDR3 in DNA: TGTGCCAGCAGCATGGGACACACTAATGAAAAACTGTTTTTT. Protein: CASSMGHTNEKLFF.

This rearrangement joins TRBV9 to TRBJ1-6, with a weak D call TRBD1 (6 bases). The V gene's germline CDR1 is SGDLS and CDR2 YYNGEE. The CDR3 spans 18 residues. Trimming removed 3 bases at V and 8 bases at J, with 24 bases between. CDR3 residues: CASSEGLAGGRSYSPLHF. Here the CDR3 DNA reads TGTGCCAGCAGCGAGGGACTAGCGGGGGGCAGAAGTTATTCACCCCTCCACTTT.

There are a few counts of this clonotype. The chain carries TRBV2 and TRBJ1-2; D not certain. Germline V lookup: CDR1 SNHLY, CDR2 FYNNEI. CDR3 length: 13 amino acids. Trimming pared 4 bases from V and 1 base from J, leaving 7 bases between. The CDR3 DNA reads TGTGCCAGCAGTGTACAGTTTAACTATGGCTACACCTTC. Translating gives CASSVQFNYGYTF.

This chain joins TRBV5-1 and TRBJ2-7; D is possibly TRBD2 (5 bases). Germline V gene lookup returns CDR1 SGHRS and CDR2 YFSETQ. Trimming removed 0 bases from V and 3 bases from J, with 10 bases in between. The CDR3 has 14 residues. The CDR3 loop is CASSLVTTHYEQYF. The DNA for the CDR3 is TGCGCCAGCAGCTTGGTGACTACCCACTACGAGCAGTACTTC.

The chain's CDR3 is CASVVLAGVPYEQYF. The CDR3 DNA follows: TGTGCCAGCGTTGTCCTAGCGGGGGTCCCCTACGAGCAGTACTTC. The chain has TRBV7-9 and TRBJ2-7, with TRBD2 matching over 10 bases. V dropped 8 bases and J dropped 2; count of bases not matched to a gene: 9. Germline V gene lookup returns CDR1 SEHNR and CDR2 FQNEAQ (reference sequence). The CDR3 is made up of 15 amino acids.

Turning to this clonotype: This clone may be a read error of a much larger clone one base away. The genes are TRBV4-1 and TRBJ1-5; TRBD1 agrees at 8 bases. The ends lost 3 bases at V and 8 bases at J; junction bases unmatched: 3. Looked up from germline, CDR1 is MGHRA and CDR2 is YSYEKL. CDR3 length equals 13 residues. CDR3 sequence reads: CASSHAGGKPQHF. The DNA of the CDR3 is TGCGCCAGCAGCCATGCAGGGGGCAAGCCCCAGCATTTT.

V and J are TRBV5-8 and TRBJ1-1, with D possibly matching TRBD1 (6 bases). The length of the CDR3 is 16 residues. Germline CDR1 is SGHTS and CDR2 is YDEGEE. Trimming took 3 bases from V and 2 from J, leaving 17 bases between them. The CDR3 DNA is TGTGCCAGCAGCTACCTCCCTGGGACACCCAACACTGAAGCTTTCTTT. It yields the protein CASSYLPGTPNTEAFF. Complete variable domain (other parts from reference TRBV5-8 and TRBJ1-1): EAGVTQSPTHLIKTRGQQATLRCSPISGHTSVYWYQQALGLGLQFLLWYDEGEERNRGNFPPRFSGRQFPNYSSELNVNALELEDSALYLCASSYLPGTPNTEAFFGQGTRLTVV.

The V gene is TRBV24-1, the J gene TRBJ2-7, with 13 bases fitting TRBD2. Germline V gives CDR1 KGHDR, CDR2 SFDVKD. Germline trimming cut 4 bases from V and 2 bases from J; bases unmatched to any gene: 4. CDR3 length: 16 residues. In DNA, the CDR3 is TGTGCCACCAGTGACCAGACTAGCGGGAGGCCCTACGAGCAGTACTTC. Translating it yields CATSDQTSGRPYEQYF.

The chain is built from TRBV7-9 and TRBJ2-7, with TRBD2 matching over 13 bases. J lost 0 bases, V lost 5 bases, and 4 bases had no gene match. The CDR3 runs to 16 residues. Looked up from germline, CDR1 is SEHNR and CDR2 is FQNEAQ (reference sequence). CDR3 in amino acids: CASSPGTSGNSYEQYF. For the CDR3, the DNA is TGTGCCAGCAGCCCAGGGACTAGCGGGAACTCCTACGAGCAGTACTTC.

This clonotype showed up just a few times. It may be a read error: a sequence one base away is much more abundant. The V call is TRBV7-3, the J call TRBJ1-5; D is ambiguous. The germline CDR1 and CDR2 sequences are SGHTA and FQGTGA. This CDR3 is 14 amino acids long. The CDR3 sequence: CASSPTPSSQPQHF. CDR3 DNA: TGTGCCAGCAGCCCCACCCCGAGCAGTCAGCCCCAGCATTTT.

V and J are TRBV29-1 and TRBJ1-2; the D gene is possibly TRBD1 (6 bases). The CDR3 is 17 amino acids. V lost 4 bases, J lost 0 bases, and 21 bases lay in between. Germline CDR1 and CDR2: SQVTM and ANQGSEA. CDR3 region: CSVVRRQGMGSNYGYTF. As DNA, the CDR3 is TGCAGCGTTGTTAGGCGCCAGGGGATGGGATCTAACTATGGCTACACCTTC.

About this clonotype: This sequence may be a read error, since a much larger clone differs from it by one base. The chain's CDR3 is CSVVGTGGVRAFF. CDR3 sequence (DNA): TGCAGCGTTGTCGGGACAGGGGGGGTGCGAGCTTTCTTT. The chain has TRBV29-1 and TRBJ1-1; 11 nucleotides line up with TRBD1. Looked up from germline, CDR1 is SQVTM and CDR2 is ANQGSEA. V trimming: 4 bases; J trimming: 10 bases; junction bases outside the gene matches: 8. The CDR3 spans 13 residues.

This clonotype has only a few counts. This chain's CDR3 is CASSQPQGWRETQYF. The CDR3 DNA sequence: TGTGCCAGCAGCCAGCCCCAGGGATGGCGGGAGACCCAGTACTTC. The chain has TRBV5-8 and TRBJ2-5; D is perhaps TRBD1 (5 bases). The germline V and J ends were trimmed by 4 bases and 5 bases, with 18 bases remaining between them. The CDR3 totals 15 residues. CDR1 SGHTS and CDR2 YDEGEE come from the germline V gene.